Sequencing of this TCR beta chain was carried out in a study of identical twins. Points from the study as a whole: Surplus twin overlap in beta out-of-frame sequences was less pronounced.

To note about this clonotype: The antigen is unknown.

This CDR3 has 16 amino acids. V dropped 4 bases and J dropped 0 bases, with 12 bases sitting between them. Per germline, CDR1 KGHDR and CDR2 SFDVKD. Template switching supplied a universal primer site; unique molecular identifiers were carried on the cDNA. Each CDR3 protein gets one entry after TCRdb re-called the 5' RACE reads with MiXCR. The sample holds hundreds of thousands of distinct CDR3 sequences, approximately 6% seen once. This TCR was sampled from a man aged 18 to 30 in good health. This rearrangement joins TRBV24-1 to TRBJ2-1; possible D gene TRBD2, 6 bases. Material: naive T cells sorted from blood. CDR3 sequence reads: CATSDPGVSSYNEQFF. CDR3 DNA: TGTGCCACCAGTGACCCGGGGGTGAGCTCCTACAATGAGCAGTTCTTC.